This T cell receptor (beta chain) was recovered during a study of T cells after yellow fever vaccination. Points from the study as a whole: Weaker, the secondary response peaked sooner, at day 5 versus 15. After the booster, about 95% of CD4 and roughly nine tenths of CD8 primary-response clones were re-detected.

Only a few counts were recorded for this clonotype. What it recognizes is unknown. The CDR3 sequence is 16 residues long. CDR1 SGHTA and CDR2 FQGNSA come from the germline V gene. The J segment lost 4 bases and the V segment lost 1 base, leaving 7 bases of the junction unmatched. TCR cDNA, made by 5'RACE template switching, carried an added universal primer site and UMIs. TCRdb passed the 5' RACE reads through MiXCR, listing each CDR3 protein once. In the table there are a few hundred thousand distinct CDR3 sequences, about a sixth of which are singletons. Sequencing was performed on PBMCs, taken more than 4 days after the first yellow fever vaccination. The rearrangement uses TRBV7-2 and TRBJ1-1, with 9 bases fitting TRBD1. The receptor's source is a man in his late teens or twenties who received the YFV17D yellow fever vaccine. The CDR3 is CASSLVPGQGRTEAFF. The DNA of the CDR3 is TGTGCCAGCAGCTTAGTCCCGGGACAGGGTCGCACTGAAGCTTTCTTT.